This T cell receptor (beta chain) emerged from a study of blood T cell repertoires in COVID-19. Whole-study context: There were acute and convalescent COVID-19 samples, and they came from the United States, Italy and Spain. PBMCs, B-cell-depleted T cells, or T cells provided the cDNA or gDNA that made up the material.

This clone appeared once. In the study's own analysis: For nucleated cells, counts were estimated from reference gene primer amplification. Clones were read by immunoSEQ multiplex PCR, and TCRdb kept only the in-frame ones, dropping some. The DNA gave D and trimming, while V, J and clone size come from that table. The sample has around 260,000 clones; approximately 87% are singletons. Germline V gene sequence: CDR1 MDHEN, CDR2 SYDVKM. V dropped 7 bases and J dropped 10 bases, with 10 bases sitting between them. The CDR3 is made up of 11 amino acids. The chain combines TRBV28 with TRBJ1-4, with D uncertain. The origin of this receptor is a man in his 60s who had recovered from COVID-19. The sample was peripheral blood. The CDR3 reads CASKDTGKLFF. In DNA form, the CDR3 reads TGTGCCAGCAAAGACACCGGAAAACTGTTTTTT.